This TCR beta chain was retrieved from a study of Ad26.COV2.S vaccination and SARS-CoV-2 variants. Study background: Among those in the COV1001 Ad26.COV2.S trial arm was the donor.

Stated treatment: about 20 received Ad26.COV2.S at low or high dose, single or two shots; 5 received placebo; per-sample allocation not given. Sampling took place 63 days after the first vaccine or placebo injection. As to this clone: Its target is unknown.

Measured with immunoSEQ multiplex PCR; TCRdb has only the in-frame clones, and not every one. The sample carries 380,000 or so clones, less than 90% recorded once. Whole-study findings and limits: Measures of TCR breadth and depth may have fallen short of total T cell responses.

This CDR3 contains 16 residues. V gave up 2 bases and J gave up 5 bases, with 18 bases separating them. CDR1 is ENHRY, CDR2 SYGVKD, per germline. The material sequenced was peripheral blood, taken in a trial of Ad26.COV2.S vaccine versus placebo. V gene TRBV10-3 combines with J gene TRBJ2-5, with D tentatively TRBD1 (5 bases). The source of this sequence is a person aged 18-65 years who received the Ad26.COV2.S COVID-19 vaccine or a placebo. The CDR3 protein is CAISEGRAGREETQYF. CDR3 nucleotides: TGTGCCATCAGTGAGGGTAGGGCAGGGCGAGAGGAGACCCAGTACTTC.